This TCR beta chain was profiled in a study of memory B cells and T cells in multiple sclerosis. Study results and limitations: Normalization was needed because clone-set size differences affected shared clonotype counts.

Here immunoSEQ multiplex PCR was the method, and the copy in TCRdb shows in-frame clones only, minus some. The profile shows fewer than 40,000 clones, more than 75% of them singletons. The CDR3 has 11 amino acids. V shed 5 bases and J shed 1 base, with 3 bases lying between them. The germline V gene has CDR1 LNHNV and CDR2 YYDKDF (reference sequence). Note on this clone: Its antigen is not known.

Stimulus-free culture yielded autoproliferating CFSE-dim and non-proliferating CFSE-high T cells, each sequenced separately. Pooled replicate wells came from 5x10^7 CFSE-labeled PBMCs cultured 7 days without stimulus. Without exogenous stimuli, roughly 0.5 uM CFSE-labeled PBMCs were cultured serum-free. The sequencing input was PBMCs from blood kept in culture. The chain carries TRBV15 and TRBJ2-7, with D unclear. This clonotype originated in a human donor with multiple sclerosis. The CDR3 region has the DNA TGTGCCACCAGCGGATCCTACGAGCAGTACTTC. It codes for CATSGSYEQYF.